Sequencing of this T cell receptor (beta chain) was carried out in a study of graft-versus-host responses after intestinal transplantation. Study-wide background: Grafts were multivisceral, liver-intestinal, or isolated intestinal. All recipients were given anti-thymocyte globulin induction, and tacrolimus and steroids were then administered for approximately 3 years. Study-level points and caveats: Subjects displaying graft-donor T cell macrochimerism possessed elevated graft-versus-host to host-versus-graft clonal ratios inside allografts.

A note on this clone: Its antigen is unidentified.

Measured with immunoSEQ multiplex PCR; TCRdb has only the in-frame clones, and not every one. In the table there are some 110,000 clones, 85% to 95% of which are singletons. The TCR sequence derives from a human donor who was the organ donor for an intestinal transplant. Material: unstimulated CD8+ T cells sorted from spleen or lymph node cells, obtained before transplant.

In DNA, the CDR3 is TGTGCCAGCAGCAAGGGGGGCGCATCAATACTGGAGACCCAGTACTTC. Its protein product is CASSKGGASILETQYF. The chain recombines TRBV9 with TRBJ2-5; D might be TRBD1 or TRBD2, each matching 6 bases. Germline V CDR1 and CDR2: SGDLS, YYNGEE. The CDR3 covers 16 residues. The V end lost 4 bases, the J end lost 5 bases, and 21 bases lay between the germline ends.